The 29 T cell receptor beta chains in this list originate from one sample, sequenced in a study of CD8 T cell repertoires and HIV-1 epitope variants. The antigens these receptors bind are not known. Libraries were prepared by immunoSEQ multiplex PCR; TCRdb keeps only in-frame clonotypes and omits some of them. The table includes some 5,000 clones, 64% detected once. The sample consisted of cultured CD8+ T cells derived from PBMCs. These receptors all come from a male donor with HIV.

The chain employs TRBV28 and TRBJ1-1; D call uncertain. The length of the CDR3 is 14 residues. The V end lost 4 bases, the J end lost 1 base, and 10 bases lay between the germline ends. The germline CDR1 and CDR2 sequences are MDHEN and SYDVKM. This chain's CDR3 is CASSSFIGNTEAFF. The CDR3, as DNA: TGTGCCAGCAGTTCTTTTATAGGGAACACTGAAGCTTTCTTT.

V gene TRBV14 combines with J gene TRBJ1-2; D gene unclear. Deletions cut 0 bases from V and 2 bases from J, with 7 bases between. Germline V gene sequence: CDR1 SGHDN, CDR2 FVKESK. This CDR3 is 14 amino acids long. The chain's CDR3 is CASSQDPGNYGYTF. The DNA of the CDR3 is TGTGCCAGCAGCCAAGATCCTGGGAACTATGGCTACACCTTC.

This clone was found a few times. This rearrangement joins TRBV7-9 to TRBJ2-1; unclear D gene. This CDR3 is built from 12 residues. V was clipped by 1 base and J by 11 bases, with 9 bases between them. Germline V CDR1 and CDR2: SEHNR, FQNEAQ (reference sequence). CDR3 residues: CASSLEAWKQFF. The CDR3 bases are TGTGCCAGCAGCTTAGAAGCGTGGAAGCAGTTCTTC.

The chain carries TRBV13 and TRBJ2-1, with TRBD2 matching 8 bases. CDR3 size: 16 residues. Trimming cost V 5 bases and J 1 base; bases outside gene matches: 7. Per germline, CDR1 PRHDT and CDR2 FYEKMQ (reference sequence). The CDR3 region has the DNA TGTGCCAGCAGCGGAAAACTAGCGGTTTCCTACAATGAGCAGTTCTTC. It specifies CASSGKLAVSYNEQFF. The full variable domain, rest sourced from reference TRBV13 and TRBJ2-1, is AAGVIQSPRHLIKEKRETATLKCYPIPRHDTVYWYQQGPGQDPQFLISFYEKMQSDKGSIPDRFSAQQFSDYHSELNMSSLELGDSALYFCASSGKLAVSYNEQFFGPGTRLTVL.

The chain combines TRBV4-1 with TRBJ2-2; D ambiguous. CDR3 length equals 12 residues. Germline CDR1 is MGHRA and CDR2 is YSYEKL. V was clipped by 7 bases and J by 4 bases, with 7 bases between them. The CDR3 DNA reads as TGCGCCAGCACGCCTCGCACCGGGGAGCTGTTTTTT. Protein: CASTPRTGELFF.

J is TRBJ2-7 and V is TRBV28; 7 bases line up with TRBD1. The CDR3 covers 14 residues. Trimming cost V 4 bases and J 3 bases; bases outside gene matches: 6. The germline V gene has CDR1 MDHEN and CDR2 SYDVKM. The DNA of the CDR3 is TGTGCCAGCAGTTCCACCGACAGGGACTACGAGCAGTACTTC. It encodes CASSSTDRDYEQYF.

This clone was counted a single time. This chain links TRBV6-6 with TRBJ1-4, with a tentative D call TRBD1 (5 bases). The V gene lost 7 bases and the J gene lost 3 bases, with 15 bases spanning the gap. This CDR3 has 15 amino acids. Germline V gene sequence: CDR1 MNHNY, CDR2 SVGAGI (reference sequence). The CDR3 protein is CASTHRGAANEKLFF. The CDR3 coding sequence is TGTGCCAGCACCCATCGGGGCGCGGCTAATGAAAAACTGTTTTTT.

This clone has more than one count but fewer than ten. The V and J genes are TRBV7-9 and TRBJ2-1; 10 nucleotides line up with TRBD1. The CDR3 is 15 amino acids. Germline lookup yields CDR1 SEHNR and CDR2 FQNEAQ (reference sequence). Trimming at V came to 3 bases and at J to 4 bases, leaving 3 bases not matched to a gene. CDR3 sequence reads: CASSFPGQGYNEQFF. The CDR3 region has the DNA TGTGCCAGCAGCTTCCCGGGACAGGGGTACAATGAGCAGTTCTTC.

This clone is medium-sized. V usage is TRBV29-1 and J usage is TRBJ2-1, with 8 bases aligning to TRBD1. V shed 3 bases, J shed 4 bases, and the junction held 5 bases outside the gene matches. The CDR3 is made up of 14 amino acids. CDR1 and CDR2 from the germline V gene are SQVTM and ANQGSEA. The CDR3 protein is CSVDHWDRYNEQFF. CDR3 sequence (DNA): TGCAGCGTTGACCACTGGGACAGGTACAATGAGCAGTTCTTC.

This sequence joins TRBV27 and TRBJ2-1; 13 bases map to TRBD2. The CDR3 is 16 residues long. Looked up from germline, CDR1 is MNHEY and CDR2 is SMNVEV (reference sequence). V shed 6 bases, J shed 8 bases, and the junction held 10 bases outside the gene matches. The CDR3 region is CASSLLLAGGPDEQFF. The CDR3, as DNA: TGTGCCAGCAGCCTACTACTAGCGGGAGGGCCGGATGAGCAGTTCTTC.

The V call is TRBV27, the J call TRBJ2-2; 8 nucleotides agree with TRBD2. CDR1 and CDR2 from the germline V gene are MNHEY and SMNVEV (reference sequence). Germline trimming cut 3 bases from V and 5 bases from J; bases unmatched to any gene: 2. The CDR3 length is 14 residues. DNA of the CDR3: TGTGCCAGCAGTTTGACTAGCGTTACCGGGGAGCTGTTTTTT. The encoded protein is CASSLTSVTGELFF.

By its share, this clone is large. The rearrangement joins TRBV6-1 to TRBJ2-2; the D gene is possibly TRBD1 (5 bases). Trimming pared 0 bases from V and 1 base from J, leaving 6 bases between. The CDR3 contains 15 residues. The V gene's germline CDR1 is MNHNS and CDR2 SASEGT. The CDR3 sequence is CASSEAGENTGELFF. The CDR3 DNA follows: TGTGCCAGCAGTGAAGCAGGGGAGAACACCGGGGAGCTGTTTTTT.

This clone was detected a few times. The V call is TRBV4-1, the J call TRBJ1-5; a possible D gene is TRBD1 (6 bases). CDR1 MGHRA and CDR2 YSYEKL come from the germline V gene. V was shortened by 4 bases and J by 0 bases, with 19 bases between the two germline ends. This CDR3 is built from 18 residues. CDR3 in DNA: TGCGCCAGCAGCCCCCGGGACACGCTAGGGATTAGCAATCAGCCCCAGCATTTT. Translating it yields CASSPRDTLGISNQPQHF.

The rearrangement uses TRBV28 and TRBJ1-1, with D unresolved. Trimming took off 2 bases at V and 3 bases at J, with 13 bases between the two ends. This CDR3 is 15 amino acids long. Germline V gene data show CDR1 as MDHEN and CDR2 as SYDVKM. This CDR3 reads CASSLPVGRDTEAFF. The CDR3 nucleotides read TGTGCCAGCAGTTTACCCGTCGGTCGAGACACTGAAGCTTTCTTT.

The chain has TRBV5-8 and TRBJ2-3, with 9 positions matching TRBD2. Looked up from germline, CDR1 is SGHTS and CDR2 is YDEGEE. The CDR3 has 15 amino acids. V lost 4 bases and J lost 6; bases outside the gene matches: 9. The CDR3 bases are TGTGCCAGCAGCCTAGCGGGGTCCTCATGGGATACGCAGTATTTT. Encoded protein: CASSLAGSSWDTQYF.

There are a few counts of this clone. The genes are TRBV4-1 and TRBJ1-4; D perhaps matches TRBD1 (5 bases). V was cut by 0 bases and J by 10 bases, with 15 bases left in between. In germline, CDR1 is MGHRA, CDR2 YSYEKL. CDR3 length equals 15 residues. DNA for the CDR3: TGCGCCAGCAGCCAAGACGGGACCAGTACAGGAAAACTGTTTTTT. Translation: CASSQDGTSTGKLFF.

V gene TRBV7-8 combines with J gene TRBJ2-5; D is tentatively TRBD1 or TRBD2 (5 bases each). Germline CDR1 is SGHVS and CDR2 is FQNEAQ. Trimming took off 5 bases at V and 4 bases at J, with 11 bases between the two ends. The CDR3 has 13 residues. The CDR3 protein is CASSPGTRETQYF. In DNA, the CDR3 is TGTGCCAGCAGCCCGGGGACGCGAGAGACCCAGTACTTC. Filled out from reference TRBV7-8 and TRBJ2-5, the complete variable domain reads GAGVSQSPRYKVAKRGQDVALRCDPISGHVSLFWYQQALGQGPEFLTYFQNEAQLDKSGLPSDRFFAERPEGSVSTLKIQRTQQEDSAVYLCASSPGTRETQYFGPGTRLLVL.

The rearrangement uses TRBV11-1 and TRBJ2-7, with 9 bases lining up with TRBD2. The CDR3 loop spans 15 amino acids. V shed 1 base and J 2 bases; nucleotides not matched to a gene: 3. Germline V gene lookup returns CDR1 SGHAT and CDR2 FQDESV (reference sequence). Here the CDR3 reads CASSLEAGGTYEQYF. DNA of the CDR3: TGTGCCAGCAGCTTAGAAGCGGGGGGAACCTACGAGCAGTACTTC.

The chain joins TRBV7-6 to TRBJ2-3; weak D call: TRBD2 (6 bases). CDR1 and CDR2 (germline): SGHVS, FNYEAQ. Trimming pared 0 bases from V and 6 bases from J, leaving 13 bases between. The CDR3 contains 15 residues. CDR3 coding DNA: TGTGCCAGCAGCTTAGCCCCCCGAGCGGGCGATACGCAGTATTTT. Translation: CASSLAPRAGDTQYF.

V gene TRBV5-1 combines with J gene TRBJ2-2; D remains unclear. Germline values: CDR1 SGHRS, CDR2 YFSETQ. CDR3 length equals 13 residues. V lost 4 bases and J lost 5, with 9 bases in between. Here the CDR3 DNA reads TGCGCCAGCAGCATAACAGTGACCGGGGAGCTGTTTTTT. It yields the protein CASSITVTGELFF.

There are a few counts of this clone. This rearrangement joins TRBV7-3 to TRBJ2-2, with D unclear. This CDR3 comprises 13 residues. The ends were cut back, 5 bases at V and 1 base at J, with 5 bases in the middle. Germline CDR1 reads SGHTA; CDR2 reads FQGTGA. The CDR3 loop reads CASSRRNTGELFF. In nucleotides, the CDR3 is TGTGCCAGCAGCAGACGGAACACCGGGGAGCTGTTTTTT.

V gene TRBV7-6 combines with J gene TRBJ1-6; D is unclear. V dropped 1 base and J dropped 0 bases, with 10 bases sitting between them. Germline CDR1 reads SGHVS; CDR2 reads FNYEAQ. The CDR3 covers 17 residues. The DNA for the CDR3 is TGTGCCAGCAGCTTAGACTCCCTCAGCTCCTATAATTCACCCCTCCACTTT. This sequence encodes CASSLDSLSSYNSPLHF.

The chain employs TRBV28 and TRBJ2-5; 8 bases align to TRBD2. The CDR3 extends over 17 amino acids. Germline CDR1 reads MDHEN; CDR2 reads SYDVKM. J lost 5 bases, V lost 5 bases, and 16 bases had no gene match. The CDR3 loop reads CASSPQMLGREGETQYF. In DNA, the CDR3 is TGTGCCAGCAGTCCCCAGATGTTGGGTCGGGAGGGGGAGACCCAGTACTTC.

The chain couples TRBV5-6 to TRBJ2-5; D not certain. The germline V gene encodes CDR1 SGHDT and CDR2 YYEEEE. This CDR3 has 13 residues. V lost 4 bases, J lost 4 bases, and 11 bases lay in between. For the CDR3, the DNA is TGTGCCAGCAGCGACGACCCGAGAGAGACCCAGTACTTC. Protein sequence: CASSDDPRETQYF.

The rearrangement links TRBV6-5 to TRBJ1-6; tentatively, D is TRBD1 (5 bases). CDR3 size: 14 residues. Germline V gives CDR1 MNHEY, CDR2 SVGAGI. With 6 bases removed from V and 5 bases from J, the gap between germline ends came to 11 bases. The CDR3 coding sequence is TGTGCCAGCAGAATCGGGACCGATAATTCACCCCTCCACTTT. It yields the protein CASRIGTDNSPLHF.

The chain employs TRBV14 and TRBJ2-5, with 11 nucleotides matching TRBD2. Germline CDR1 reads SGHDN; CDR2 reads FVKESK. The CDR3 consists of 13 residues. The V and J ends lost 0 bases and 12 bases, in that order; junction bases with no gene match: 3. The CDR3 DNA is TGTGCCAGCAGCCAAGAACTAGCGGGGGTGGAGTACTTC. This gives the protein CASSQELAGVEYF.

This chain joins TRBV5-6 and TRBJ2-7; D might be TRBD2 (6 bases). Germline CDR1 SGHDT, CDR2 YYEEEE. Trimming stripped 2 bases from V and 4 bases from J, with 19 bases between. The CDR3 has 16 residues. The CDR3 sequence is CASSFQAGLRRYEQYF. In DNA form, the CDR3 reads TGTGCCAGCAGCTTTCAAGCGGGCCTAAGGAGATACGAGCAGTACTTC.

The V gene is TRBV6-4, the J gene TRBJ2-5; D gene ambiguous. The germline CDR1 and CDR2 sequences are MRHNA and SNTAGT. The V end was cut by 3 bases, the J end by 4 bases, with 0 bases between. The CDR3 sequence is 10 residues long. The CDR3 sequence is CASSEETQYF. CDR3 DNA: TGTGCCAGCAGTGAAGAGACCCAGTACTTC.

This clone was seen more than once but under ten times. The rearrangement joins TRBV28 to TRBJ2-1, with D possibly matching TRBD1 (5 bases). The ends were cut back, 6 bases at V and 4 bases at J, with 16 bases in the middle. Per germline, CDR1 MDHEN and CDR2 SYDVKM. There are 15 residues in the CDR3. The CDR3 region is CASRPRQPDYNEQFF. The CDR3 DNA reads as TGTGCCAGCAGACCTAGACAGCCTGATTACAATGAGCAGTTCTTC. Full variable domain (missing parts from reference TRBV28 and TRBJ2-1): DVKVTQSSRYLVKRTGEKVFLECVQDMDHENMFWYRQDPGLGLRLIYFSYDVKMKEKGDIPEGYSVSREKKERFSLILESASTNQTSMYLCASRPRQPDYNEQFFGPGTRLTVL.